The clone carrying this TCR beta chain was seen a handful of times. Its antigen is unidentified. Only in-frame clones appear in the TCRdb table, and some are missing; sequencing was by immunoSEQ multiplex PCR. This table has tens of thousands of clones, 81% appearing once. Sample time point: week 23, last vaccination. Each dose of the vaccine consisted of 300 ug of mutant IDH1 20-mer peptide, with topical imiquimod. The data belong to a study of a mutant IDH1 vaccine in newly diagnosed glioma. Study outcomes and limitations: Vaccination elicited immune responses in 80% to 95% of patients.

The V and J ends lost 1 base and 1 base respectively, with 8 bases between them. Per the germline V gene, CDR1 is GTSNPN and CDR2 is SVGIG (reference sequence). This CDR3 comprises 14 residues. Sequences were derived from PBMCs, sampled from a glioma patient whose treatment included an IDH1 peptide vaccine. This rearrangement joins TRBV30 to TRBJ1-5; possibly TRBD1 for D (6 bases). The receptor was derived from a woman aged 40-49 years with glioma. Some clones in this sample may be carry-over from other donors' samples. The CDR3 sequence is CAWSEGGSNQPQHF. CDR3 coding DNA: TGTGCCTGGAGTGAAGGGGGGAGCAATCAGCCCCAGCATTTT.